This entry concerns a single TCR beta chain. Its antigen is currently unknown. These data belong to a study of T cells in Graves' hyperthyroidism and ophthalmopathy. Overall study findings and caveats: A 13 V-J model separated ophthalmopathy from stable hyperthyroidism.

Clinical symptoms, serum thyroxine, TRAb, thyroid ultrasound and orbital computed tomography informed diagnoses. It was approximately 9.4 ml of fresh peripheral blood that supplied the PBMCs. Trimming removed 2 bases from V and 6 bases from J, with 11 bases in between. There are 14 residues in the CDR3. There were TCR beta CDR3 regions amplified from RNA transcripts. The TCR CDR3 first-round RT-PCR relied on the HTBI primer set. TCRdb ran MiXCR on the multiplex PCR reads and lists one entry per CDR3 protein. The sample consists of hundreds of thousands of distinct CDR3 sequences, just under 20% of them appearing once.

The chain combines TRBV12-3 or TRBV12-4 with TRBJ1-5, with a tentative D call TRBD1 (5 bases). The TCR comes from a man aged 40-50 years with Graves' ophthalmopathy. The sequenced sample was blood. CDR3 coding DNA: TGTGCCAGCAGTTTAAAGGGGAGAGCTCAGCCCCAGCATTTT. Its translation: CASSLKGRAQPQHF.